These 27 T cell receptor beta chains share one sample of origin, sequenced in a study of blood T cell repertoires in COVID-19. Data came from immunoSEQ multiplex PCR; TCRdb stores just in-frame clones and leaves some out. This sample has 200,000 to 300,000 clones; approximately 90% occur once, and the top ten carry 3.7%. Specimen: peripheral blood. The receptor source for this set is a woman aged 40 to 50 with acute or convalescent COVID-19.

The chain employs TRBV5-5 and TRBJ1-2; 10 nucleotides line up with TRBD1. The CDR3 spans 17 residues. With 6 bases clipped from V and 2 bases from J, the junction kept 13 bases outside the gene matches. Per the germline V gene, CDR1 is SGHKS and CDR2 is YYEKEE (reference sequence). The CDR3 spells CASTWSAGTGVNYGYTF. The CDR3 DNA follows: TGTGCCAGCACCTGGAGTGCCGGGACAGGGGTAAACTATGGCTACACCTTC.

This clone was observed once. The chain links TRBV25-1 to TRBJ1-4; 8 bases map to TRBD1. Germline CDR1 reads MGHDK; CDR2 reads SYGVNS. Germline trimming cut 4 bases from V and 10 bases from J; bases unmatched to any gene: 17. This CDR3 comprises 17 residues. CDR3 DNA: TGTGCCAGCAGTGGGCTCTCCACGGACAGGGAGAGGACAAAACTGTTTTTT. This translates into CASSGLSTDRERTKLFF.

V gene TRBV28 combines with J gene TRBJ1-6; possible D gene TRBD1, 6 bases. CDR1 and CDR2 from the germline V gene are MDHEN and SYDVKM. The CDR3 runs 16 residues. V dropped 4 bases and J dropped 9 bases, with 19 bases sitting between them. CDR3 residues: CASSSGTLQSTSPLHF. CDR3 nucleotide sequence: TGTGCCAGCAGTTCGGGGACACTACAGTCGACTTCACCCCTCCACTTT.

The genes are TRBV19 and TRBJ1-2; D not certain. The V gene lost 6 bases and the J gene lost 5 bases, with 16 bases spanning the gap. Germline V gene sequence: CDR1 LNHDA, CDR2 SQIVND (reference sequence). CDR3 length equals 14 residues. The CDR3 protein is CASSESLTRYGYTF. CDR3 bases: TGTGCCAGTAGCGAATCCTTGACACGTTATGGCTACACCTTC. Based on the CDR3 plus reference TRBV19 and TRBJ1-2, the full variable domain is DGGITQSPKYLFRKEGQNVTLSCEQNLNHDAMYWYRQDPGQGLRLIYYSQIVNDFQKGDIAEGYSVSREKKESFPLTVTSAQKNPTAFYLCASSESLTRYGYTFGSGTRLTVV.

This chain links TRBV9 with TRBJ2-1; possible D gene TRBD1, 5 bases. Germline loops: CDR1 SGDLS, CDR2 YYNGEE. V was cut by 3 bases and J by 7 bases, with 5 bases left in between. The CDR3 has 11 amino acids. The CDR3 is CASSAGNEQFF. The CDR3 bases are TGTGCCAGCAGCGCAGGGAATGAGCAGTTCTTC.

The V and J genes are TRBV7-8 and TRBJ1-1; D remains ambiguous. The CDR3 extends over 13 amino acids. Trimming left V 1 base short and J 6 bases short, with 9 bases between. Germline V gene data show CDR1 as SGHVS and CDR2 as FQNEAQ. CDR3 bases: TGTGCCAGCAGCTTAGTTGAGGTCGCTGAAGCTTTCTTT. This sequence encodes CASSLVEVAEAFF.

This clone was picked up a small number of times. The chain uses TRBV6-4 and TRBJ2-3; no firm D call. CDR1 and CDR2 from the germline V gene are MRHNA and SNTAGT. The CDR3 has 16 residues. V lost 0 bases, J lost 3 bases, and 13 bases lay in between. The CDR3 here is CASSDSSNLATDTQYF. Here the CDR3 DNA reads TGTGCCAGCAGTGACTCGAGTAATCTTGCGACAGATACGCAGTATTTT.

The chain carries TRBV12-5 and TRBJ2-5; 7 bases map to TRBD1. The CDR3 contains 14 residues. V lost 4 bases and J lost 3; bases outside the gene matches: 5. Germline CDR1 LGHNT, CDR2 FRNRAP. The CDR3 loop reads CASGSGQLEETQYF. DNA for the CDR3: TGTGCTAGTGGTTCGGGACAGCTTGAAGAGACCCAGTACTTC. Together with reference TRBV12-5 and TRBJ2-5, the CDR3 gives the full variable domain: DARVTQTPRHKVTEMGQEVTMRCQPILGHNTVFWYRQTMMQGLELLAYFRNRAPLDDSGMPKDRFSAEMPDATLATLKIQPSEPRDSAVYFCASGSGQLEETQYFGPGTRLLVL.

The V and J genes are TRBV5-1 and TRBJ1-2, with 9 bases that match TRBD1. The germline gives CDR1 SGHRS, CDR2 YFSETQ. This CDR3 has 16 residues. J was trimmed by 5 bases and V by 0 bases; bases with no gene match: 8. The CDR3 loop reads CASSLGPGQGVYGYTF. The CDR3 DNA follows: TGCGCCAGCAGCTTGGGTCCGGGACAGGGAGTTTATGGCTACACCTTC. Supplemented by reference TRBV5-1 and TRBJ1-2, the full variable domain reads KAGVTQTPRYLIKTRGQQVTLSCSPISGHRSVSWYQQTPGQGLQFLFEYFSETQRNKGNFPGRFSGRQFSNSRSEMNVSTLELGDSALYLCASSLGPGQGVYGYTFGSGTRLTVV.

CDR3 sequence reads: CATSRDGTGGRGYTF. The CDR3 DNA is TGTGCCACCAGCAGAGATGGAACAGGGGGCCGTGGCTACACCTTC. This chain links TRBV15 with TRBJ1-2; 9 nucleotides align to TRBD1. V gave up 0 bases and J gave up 7 bases; unmatched junction bases: 6. Germline CDR1 LNHNV, CDR2 YYDKDF (reference sequence). This CDR3 is 15 amino acids long.

The chain carries TRBV4-1 and TRBJ1-4, with 8 positions matching TRBD1. This CDR3 is 15 amino acids long. Looked up from germline, CDR1 is MGHRA and CDR2 is YSYEKL. J lost 4 bases, V lost 4 bases, and 5 bases had no gene match. The CDR3 loop is CASSLLDRVNEKLFF. The CDR3 coding sequence is TGCGCCAGCAGCCTTTTGGACAGGGTTAATGAAAAACTGTTTTTT.

This chain connects TRBV10-3 to TRBJ1-1; possibly TRBD1 for D (5 bases). The CDR3 consists of 14 residues. The germline gives CDR1 ENHRY, CDR2 SYGVKD. V shed 3 bases and J shed 8 bases, with 16 bases lying between them. CDR3 amino acids: CAISDTVVGQEAFF. DNA for the CDR3: TGTGCCATCAGTGACACGGTGGTGGGGCAAGAAGCTTTCTTT.

The chain employs TRBV7-7 and TRBJ2-5; TRBD2 aligns across 10 bases. Germline assignment: CDR1 SSHAT and CDR2 FNYEAQ (reference sequence). The CDR3 is 18 amino acids. V dropped 5 bases and J dropped 1; count of bases not matched to a gene: 13. The CDR3 region is CASSREGAGGGPQETQYF. The CDR3, as DNA: TGTGCCAGCAGCCGCGAGGGAGCGGGAGGGGGCCCCCAAGAGACCCAGTACTTC.

Comment on this clone: The sample holds other DNA sequences that translate to the same CDR3. This sequence joins TRBV7-6 and TRBJ2-1; the D gene is possibly TRBD2 (6 bases). V was shortened by 1 base and J by 3 bases, with 7 bases between the two germline ends. The CDR3 spans 14 residues. CDR1 and CDR2 (germline): SGHVS, FNYEAQ. The CDR3 sequence: CASSLVRGYNEQFF. CDR3 sequence (DNA): TGTGCCAGCAGCTTAGTGCGGGGCTACAATGAGCAGTTCTTC.

This clone was counted between two and nine times. The chain recombines TRBV6-5 with TRBJ1-5, with D uncertain. The CDR3 has 13 residues. Germline CDR1 and CDR2: MNHEY and SVGAGI. V was pared by 6 bases and J by 2 bases, with 8 bases between. CDR3 sequence reads: CASRITGNQPQHF. CDR3 nucleotide sequence: TGTGCCAGCAGAATTACGGGCAATCAGCCCCAGCATTTT.

The chain joins TRBV2 to TRBJ1-4; D perhaps matches TRBD1 (5 bases). Germline V lookup: CDR1 SNHLY, CDR2 FYNNEI. This CDR3 has 14 residues. The V end was cut by 3 bases, the J end by 12 bases, with 17 bases between. The CDR3 DNA reads TGTGCCAGCAGTGATCGAACAGGACATGGGGAACTGTTTTTT. It is translated as CASSDRTGHGELFF. The full variable domain, its missing parts supplied by reference TRBV2 and TRBJ1-4, is EPEVTQTPSHQVTQMGQEVILRCVPISNHLYFYWYRQILGQKVEFLVSFYNNEISEKSEIFDDQFSVERPDGSNFTLKIRSTKLEDSAMYFCASSDRTGHGELFFGSGTQLSVL.

The rearrangement joins TRBV5-5 to TRBJ1-2, with 9 bases fitting TRBD1. In germline, CDR1 is SGHKS, CDR2 YYEKEE (reference sequence). This CDR3 spans 15 amino acids. The V segment lost 3 bases and the J segment 2 bases; nucleotides outside the gene matches: 5. DNA for the CDR3: TGTGCCAGCAGCTGGGGACAGGGAAAGAACTATGGCTACACCTTC. Residues: CASSWGQGKNYGYTF.

The V and J genes are TRBV3-1 (or the pseudogene TRBV3-2) and TRBJ2-5, with a possible D match to TRBD2 (7 bases). V was cut by 5 bases and J by 4 bases, with 20 bases left in between. CDR1 and CDR2 (germline): LGHDT, YNNKEL (reference sequence). The CDR3 runs to 16 residues. DNA of the CDR3: TGTGCCAGCAGCAAAGGGGGGGGGCCAAAGAGAGAGACCCAGTACTTC. This encodes CASSKGGGPKRETQYF.

The chain recombines TRBV5-4 with TRBJ2-1; TRBD1 aligns across 7 bases. The CDR3 consists of 15 residues. The germline V gene has CDR1 SGHNT and CDR2 YYREEE (reference sequence). V gave up 2 bases and J gave up 6 bases; unmatched junction bases: 8. CDR3 protein: CASSFGEGASNEQFF. CDR3 nucleotides: TGTGCCAGCAGCTTCGGTGAGGGGGCGAGCAATGAGCAGTTCTTC.

This clone was seen more than once but under ten times. This chain links TRBV20-1 with TRBJ2-5, with unresolved D. Trimming removed 4 bases at V and 5 bases at J, with 5 bases between. Germline CDR1 and CDR2: DFQATT and SNEGSKA (reference sequence). The CDR3 contains 10 residues. CDR3 sequence: CSATLETQYF. CDR3 in DNA: TGCAGTGCTACTTTGGAGACCCAGTACTTC.

The V and J genes are TRBV25-1 and TRBJ2-1; maybe TRBD2 (5 bases). Trimming took 6 bases from V and 1 from J, leaving 22 bases between them. Germline loops: CDR1 MGHDK, CDR2 SYGVNS. This CDR3 spans 18 amino acids. CDR3 in amino acids: CASRSSYRAGGSYNEQFF. CDR3 DNA sequence: TGTGCCAGCAGAAGTAGTTACCGGGCGGGCGGGTCCTACAATGAGCAGTTCTTC.

V and J are TRBV5-1 and TRBJ2-1; 13 nucleotides align to TRBD2. The V gene end was trimmed by 2 bases and the J gene end by 8 bases; junction bases not matched to a gene: 10. Germline V gene lookup returns CDR1 SGHRS and CDR2 YFSETQ. The CDR3 has 17 amino acids. CDR3 in amino acids: CASSLLAGGRVYDEQFF. The CDR3 nucleotides are TGCGCCAGCAGCTTACTAGCGGGGGGGCGGGTATACGATGAGCAGTTCTTC.

The gene calls are TRBV2 and TRBJ1-4, with D perhaps TRBD1 (5 bases). The length of the CDR3 is 15 residues. Trimming cost V 7 bases and J 7 bases, with 19 bases left between them. CDR1 is SNHLY, CDR2 FYNNEI, per germline. CDR3 residues: CASTPQGGLGEKLFF. CDR3 nucleotides: TGTGCCAGCACCCCCCAGGGAGGGCTGGGTGAAAAACTGTTTTTT.

The rearrangement joins TRBV7-2 to TRBJ1-6, with 9 bases matching TRBD1. The J segment lost 6 bases and the V segment lost 5 bases, leaving 8 bases of the junction unmatched. The CDR3 loop spans 16 amino acids. Germline CDR1 SGHTA, CDR2 FQGNSA. The CDR3 sequence is CASSKGQGRGNSPLHF. The CDR3 region has the DNA TGTGCCAGCAGCAAGGGACAGGGAAGGGGTAATTCACCCCTCCACTTT.

The V call is TRBV27, the J call TRBJ2-7; 11 bases line up with TRBD1. The germline V gene has CDR1 MNHEY and CDR2 SMNVEV (reference sequence). CDR3 length: 13 amino acids. V was clipped by 5 bases and J by 6 bases; unmatched bases: 3. The CDR3 DNA is TGTGCCAGCAGTCGCGGGACAGGGGGCGAGCAGTACGTC. Its protein product is CASSRGTGGEQYV.

The chain is built from TRBV9 and TRBJ2-6, with 7 bases matching TRBD1. The CDR3 consists of 19 residues. The germline V gene encodes CDR1 SGDLS and CDR2 YYNGEE. The V segment lost 4 bases and the J segment 0 bases; nucleotides outside the gene matches: 13. CDR3 amino acids: CASSPIWDSRVSGANVLTF. CDR3 sequence (DNA): TGTGCCAGCAGCCCGATTTGGGACAGTAGGGTCTCTGGGGCCAACGTCCTGACTTTC.

The rearrangement links TRBV30 to TRBJ2-7; 8 positions match TRBD1. From germline, CDR1 is GTSNPN and CDR2 SVGIG (reference sequence). The V gene end was trimmed by 3 bases and the J gene end by 3 bases; junction bases not matched to a gene: 1. The CDR3 consists of 12 residues. CDR3 sequence reads: CAWSTGGYEQYV. The CDR3 coding sequence is TGTGCCTGGAGCACAGGGGGCTACGAGCAGTACGTC.